The text below deals with one TCR beta chain. These data belong to a study of control samples from healthy donors and cancer patients. CDR3 size: 16 residues. V was pared by 4 bases and J by 4 bases, with 16 bases between. Per the germline V gene, CDR1 is KGHDR and CDR2 is SFDVKD. The protocol was immunoSEQ multiplex PCR, while the TCRdb copy is restricted to in-frame clones and leaves out a portion. The sample holds roughly 89,000 clones; 91% are singletons and the top ten take approximately 16%. The chain joins TRBV24-1 to TRBJ2-1; possibly TRBD1 for D (6 bases). The sequence was obtained from a man in his fifties in good health. The material sequenced was blood. CDR3 region: CATSDPDRGLYNEQFF. The CDR3 DNA is TGTGCCACCAGTGACCCAGATAGGGGGTTGTACAATGAGCAGTTCTTC.